Presented here are 29 T cell receptor beta chains from one specimen sequenced in a study of CD4 and CD8 cells across lung adenocarcinoma regions. TCRdb re-derived calls from the PCR reads in MiXCR, one entry per CDR3 protein. The top ten clones hold around 15% of a sample with 4,000 to 5,500 distinct CDR3 sequences, just under 60% of them seen once. The sequenced sample was CD4+ T cells from the center of a lung tumor. Every receptor here comes from a male donor with lung adenocarcinoma. The CD4 and CD8 labels of this study may be unreliable.

The V gene is TRBV6-4, the J gene TRBJ2-1; D may correspond to TRBD1 or TRBD2 (5 bases each). V dropped 3 bases and J dropped 13 bases, with 16 bases sitting between them. This CDR3 region has 13 residues. From germline, CDR1 is MRHNA and CDR2 SNTAGT. The CDR3: CASSEGDRGRQFF. The CDR3 coding sequence is TGTGCCAGCAGTGAGGGAGATAGGGGTCGACAGTTCTTC.

This clonotype was recorded a few times. This chain connects TRBV3-1 to TRBJ2-1; D is perhaps TRBD2 (6 bases). Germline V gives CDR1 LGHDT, CDR2 YNNKEL (reference sequence). V was shortened by 4 bases and J by 6 bases, with 16 bases between the two germline ends. The CDR3 runs 15 residues. CDR3 residues: CASSPGAGLPNEQFF. The CDR3 region has the DNA TGTGCCAGCAGCCCCGGCGCGGGGCTCCCCAATGAGCAGTTCTTC.

In this sample, this clonotype turned up a few times. V is TRBV4-1 and J is TRBJ1-5; D not resolved. Germline V CDR1 and CDR2: MGHRA, YSYEKL. The V and J ends lost 0 bases and 3 bases respectively, with 12 bases between them. CDR3 length equals 16 residues. The CDR3 here is CASSQDGVGFNQPQHF. As DNA, the CDR3 is TGCGCCAGCAGCCAAGATGGGGTGGGGTTCAATCAGCCCCAGCATTTT.

The J gene is TRBJ2-3, the V gene TRBV6-1; 7 bases map to TRBD1. The V gene end was trimmed by 5 bases and the J gene end by 0 bases; junction bases not matched to a gene: 5. There are 15 residues in the CDR3. Germline V lookup: CDR1 MNHNS, CDR2 SASEGT. The CDR3 region has the DNA TGTGCCAGCAGTAAGGGGACAGCTAGCACAGATACGCAGTATTTT. Its translation is CASSKGTASTDTQYF.

This clonotype appeared once. The gene calls are TRBV10-2 and TRBJ2-1; tentatively, D is TRBD2 (5 bases). Deletions cut 7 bases from V and 5 bases from J, with 12 bases between. The CDR3 runs 13 residues. Germline CDR1 and CDR2: WSHSY and SAAADI. CDR3 DNA: TGCGCCAGCATAGGACTGCCAAACAATGAGCAGTTCTTC. Residues: CASIGLPNNEQFF.

As regards this clonotype: Just one base apart from a much larger clone, this may be a read error. The chain is built from TRBV7-2 and TRBJ2-5; D may match TRBD1 or TRBD2 (6 bases each). CDR3 length: 14 amino acids. Germline CDR1 reads SGHTA; CDR2 reads FQGNSA. The V end lost 0 bases, the J end lost 11 bases, and 16 bases lay between the germline ends. The CDR3 loop reads CASSLAGPGAEQYF. The CDR3 DNA is TGTGCCAGCAGCTTAGCCGGACCGGGGGCTGAGCAGTACTTC. Using reference TRBV7-2 and TRBJ2-5 for the parts outside the CDR3, the full variable domain is GAGVSQSPSNKVTEKGKDVELRCDPISGHTALYWYRQSLGQGLEFLIYFQGNSAPDKSGLPSDRFSAERTGGSVSTLTIQRTQQEDSAVYLCASSLAGPGAEQYFGPGTRLLVL.

This chain uses TRBV6-1 with TRBJ2-7; D is possibly TRBD1 (6 bases). The germline V and J ends were trimmed by 5 bases and 1 base, with 9 bases remaining between them. Germline V gene data show CDR1 as MNHNS and CDR2 as SASEGT. The CDR3 runs to 13 residues. The CDR3 DNA follows: TGTGCCAGCAGTACGACAGGTTCCTACGAGCAGTACTTC. It yields the protein CASSTTGSYEQYF.

This clonotype was seen a handful of times. The chain couples TRBV24-1 to TRBJ1-2, with 9 nucleotides matching TRBD1. V was pared by 5 bases and J by 10 bases, with 7 bases of the junction left unmatched. The CDR3 is 13 residues long. Germline CDR1 reads KGHDR; CDR2 reads SFDVKD. The CDR3 loop is CATSAPWDRAYTF. The DNA of the CDR3 is TGTGCCACCAGTGCTCCCTGGGACAGGGCCTACACCTTC.

Remarks on this clonotype: Germline is not matched at one junction end, which may reflect a read error. The chain joins TRBV6-1 to TRBJ2-3, with D perhaps TRBD2 (6 bases). CDR1 is MNHNS and CDR2 is SASEGT in the germline V gene. This CDR3 spans 14 amino acids. This CDR3 reads CAGSGEAGPETQYF. The CDR3 region has the DNA TGTGCGGGCAGTGGGGAGGCCGGCCCAGAGACGCAGTATTTC.

On this clonotype itself: At one end the junction does not follow the germline gene, possibly because of a read error. The CDR3 DNA follows: TGTGCTAGCAGCTTAGTTACGGGGTTTCTGGCCGGGGAGCTGTTTTTT. Translating gives CASSLVTGFLAGELFF. The chain couples TRBV7-7 to TRBJ2-2; D possibly corresponds to TRBD2 (5 bases). Per germline, CDR1 SSHAT and CDR2 FNYEAQ (reference sequence). The CDR3 consists of 16 residues.

This clonotype was counted only a few times. An end of the junction does not agree with germline; a read error may underlie this. The J gene is TRBJ2-4, the V gene TRBV25-1; 9 nucleotides match TRBD2. CDR3 length: 16 amino acids. Germline V gives CDR1 MGHDK, CDR2 SYGVNS. The CDR3 bases are TGTGCCAGCAGTGCGGCGGGGGGGGGGGCCAAAAACACGCAGTATTTC. It translates to CASSAAGGGAKNTQYF.

CDR3 sequence (DNA): TGTGCCAGCAGCTTAGCCACAGGGCGGCAGTTCTTC. Translating gives CASSLATGRQFF. J is TRBJ2-5 and V is TRBV11-3; tentative D call: TRBD1 (6 bases). The better agreement between TRBJ2-1 and the DNA end casts doubt on the J call. In germline, CDR1 is SGHNT, CDR2 YENEEA. The CDR3 contains 12 residues.

DNA for the CDR3: TGTGCCAGCAGCGAGGGGACTGGGGGAAGTGCCAAAAAGACTCAGTACTTC. As protein: CASSEGTGGSAKKTQYF. J is TRBJ2-1 and V is TRBV6-1; D is possibly TRBD2 (6 bases). Gene TRBJ2-4 matches the end of the DNA better, so the J call may be wrong. The CDR3 has 17 amino acids. The germline gives CDR1 MNHNS, CDR2 SASEGT.

The chain uses TRBV6-5 and TRBJ2-1; the match to TRBD1 covers 9 bases. Per the germline V gene, CDR1 is MNHEY and CDR2 is SVGAGI. Unmatched junction bases numbered 3, after V lost 0 bases and J lost 6 bases. The CDR3 extends over 15 amino acids. This CDR3 is CASSYSGTGSNEQFF. The CDR3 DNA follows: TGTGCCAGCAGTTACTCCGGGACAGGGTCCAATGAGCAGTTCTTC.

There are a few counts of this clonotype. The chain joins TRBV14 to TRBJ1-1; no reliable D call. The ends were cut back, 4 bases at V and 4 bases at J, with 19 bases in the middle. Germline assignment: CDR1 SGHDN and CDR2 FVKESK. The CDR3 spans 16 residues. This chain's CDR3 is CASSLSYPSWSTEAFF. The DNA of the CDR3 is TGTGCCAGCAGCCTTTCATACCCTTCGTGGTCCACTGAAGCTTTCTTT.

This clonotype was detected only a few times. The chain is built from TRBV10-3 and TRBJ2-3; 8 bases line up with TRBD2. V was clipped by 9 bases and J by 3 bases; unmatched bases: 5. Germline loops: CDR1 ENHRY, CDR2 SYGVKD. CDR3 length: 13 residues. CDR3 sequence: CAIEREPTDTQYF. CDR3 sequence (DNA): TGTGCCATTGAGCGGGAGCCGACAGATACGCAGTATTTT.

This chain joins TRBV6-1 and TRBJ2-3; D unresolved. The V end was cut by 6 bases, the J end by 3 bases, with 10 bases between. Germline assignment: CDR1 MNHNS and CDR2 SASEGT. CDR3 length: 13 amino acids. The CDR3 protein is CASRGSRTDTQYF. In nucleotides, the CDR3 is TGTGCCAGCAGGGGGTCGCGGACAGATACGCAGTATTTT.

The genes are TRBV7-8 and TRBJ1-2, with 7 bases aligning to TRBD1. Germline loops: CDR1 SGHVS, CDR2 FQNEAQ. The V and J ends lost 3 bases and 2 bases, in that order; junction bases with no gene match: 3. CDR3 length: 14 amino acids. The CDR3: CASSLGQQNYGYTF. For the CDR3, the DNA is TGTGCCAGCAGCTTGGGACAGCAAAACTATGGCTACACCTTC.

Sample share makes this clonotype medium-sized (0.01 to 0.1%). The DNA for the CDR3 is TGTGCCAGCAGTTATTACCGAGAAGCTTTCTTT. It is translated as CASSYYREAFF. This chain connects TRBV6-5 to TRBJ1-1; no clear D. V lost 3 bases to trimming and J lost 8 bases, with 7 bases between them. From germline, CDR1 is MNHEY and CDR2 SVGAGI. The CDR3 runs to 11 residues.

The gene calls are TRBV6-1 and TRBJ2-3; D may be TRBD2 (7 bases). The DNA end is more similar to TRBJ2-7, so the J call may be wrong. This CDR3 is 14 amino acids long. The germline V gene encodes CDR1 MNHNS and CDR2 SASEGT. CDR3 sequence (DNA): TGTGCGAGCCGTGGGGGGGCCGACCAAGATACGCAGTACTTC. Amino acid sequence: CASRGGADQDTQYF.

This clonotype is classed as medium-sized. The rearrangement links TRBV6-1 to TRBJ1-1, with 7 bases aligning to TRBD1. With V trimmed by 5 bases and J by 1 base, 4 bases remained unmatched. Per the germline V gene, CDR1 is MNHNS and CDR2 is SASEGT. This CDR3 comprises 14 residues. The CDR3 coding sequence is TGTGCCAGCAGTAAGGACAGGACGAACACTGAAGCTTTCTTT. Translating it yields CASSKDRTNTEAFF.

Sample share makes this clonotype medium-sized. The rearrangement links TRBV7-2 to TRBJ2-1; D not resolved. Trimming took 6 bases from V and 12 from J, leaving 15 bases between them. CDR3 length: 12 residues. Germline lookup yields CDR1 SGHTA and CDR2 FQGNSA. The CDR3 DNA sequence: TGTGCCAGCAGTTCTTACGGCGGCGGGCAGTTCTTC. Residues: CASSSYGGGQFF.

This clonotype was found a few times. The chain is built from TRBV7-8 and TRBJ2-6; no firm D call. V lost 5 bases and J 0 bases, leaving 11 bases between the germline ends. CDR1 and CDR2 (germline): SGHVS, FQNEAQ. The CDR3 contains 16 residues. The CDR3 DNA reads TGTGCCAGCAGCCGGGCCCACCCCTCTGGGGCCAACGTCCTGACTTTC. It codes for CASSRAHPSGANVLTF.

Concerning this clonotype itself: The junction and the germline gene differ at one end; a read error may be behind it. The gene calls are TRBV25-1 and TRBJ2-4; 7 nucleotides align to TRBD2. The CDR3 sequence is 16 residues long. Looked up from germline, CDR1 is MGHDK and CDR2 is SYGVNS. Written as DNA, the CDR3 is TGTGCCAGCAGTGCGGCGGGGGTGTGGGCCAAAGACATTCAGTACTTC. It specifies CASSAAGVWAKDIQYF.

This clonotype was detected a few times. J is TRBJ2-1 and V is TRBV2, with D unresolved. The germline gives CDR1 SNHLY, CDR2 FYNNEI. This CDR3 has 15 amino acids. The V and J ends lost 4 bases and 5 bases respectively, with 15 bases between them. CDR3 bases: TGTGCCAGCAGTGTATTGAGCTTAATCGACAATGAGCAGTTCTTC. Amino acid sequence: CASSVLSLIDNEQFF.

The V gene is TRBV11-1, the J gene TRBJ2-5, with D possibly TRBD1 on 5 matching bases. The DNA end favors TRBJ2-7, so the J call may be wrong. CDR3 length equals 15 residues. Germline CDR1 is SGHAT and CDR2 is FQDESV (reference sequence). As DNA, the CDR3 is TGTGCCAGCAGCTTAACCCTGACAGAGAACTACGAGCAGTACTTC. It encodes CASSLTLTENYEQYF.

By frequency in the sample, this clonotype is large (0.1 to 1%). The J gene is TRBJ1-2, the V gene TRBV6-5; no firm D call. Germline V gene lookup returns CDR1 MNHEY and CDR2 SVGAGI. With 7 bases removed from V and 2 bases from J, the gap between germline ends came to 8 bases. CDR3 length: 12 residues. The CDR3 nucleotides read TGTGCCAGCACCCGGGCCAACTATGGCTACACCTTC. Translated, it gives CASTRANYGYTF.

This clonotype qualifies as large. The chain couples TRBV6-1 to TRBJ2-3; D is perhaps TRBD1 or TRBD2 (5 bases each). CDR3 size: 16 residues. Germline loops: CDR1 MNHNS, CDR2 SASEGT. V was clipped by 7 bases and J by 8 bases, with 25 bases between them. The CDR3 region is CASTETSGDPMSTQYF. CDR3 bases: TGTGCCAGCACTGAGACTTCTGGGGACCCTATGAGTACGCAGTATTTT.

In the case of this clonotype: The germline gene is not matched at one end of the junction; a read error may be the cause. This CDR3 is CATSDPLGSGGRGTETQYF. The CDR3 coding sequence is TGTGCCACCAGTGACCCCCTGGGGTCTGGGGGGCGGGGCACAGAGACGCAGTATTTC. The V call is TRBV24-1, the J call TRBJ2-3; D is tentatively TRBD1 or TRBD2 (6 bases each). The CDR3 spans 19 residues. Looked up from germline, CDR1 is KGHDR and CDR2 is SFDVKD.